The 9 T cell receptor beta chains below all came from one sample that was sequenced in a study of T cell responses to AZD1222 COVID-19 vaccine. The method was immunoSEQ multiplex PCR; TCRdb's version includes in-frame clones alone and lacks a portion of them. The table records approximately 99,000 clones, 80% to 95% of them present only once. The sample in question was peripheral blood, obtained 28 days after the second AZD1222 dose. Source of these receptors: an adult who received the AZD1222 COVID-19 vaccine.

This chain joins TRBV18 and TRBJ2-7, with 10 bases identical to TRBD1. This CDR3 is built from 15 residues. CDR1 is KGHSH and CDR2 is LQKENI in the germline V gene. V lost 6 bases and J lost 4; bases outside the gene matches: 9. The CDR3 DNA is TGTGCCAGCTCGGTAACCGGGACAGGGGAATACGAGCAGTACTTC. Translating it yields CASSVTGTGEYEQYF.

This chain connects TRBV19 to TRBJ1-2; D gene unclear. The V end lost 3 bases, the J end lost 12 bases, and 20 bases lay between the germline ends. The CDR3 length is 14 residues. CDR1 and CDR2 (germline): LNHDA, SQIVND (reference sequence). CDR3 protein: CASSISRKKGPHTF. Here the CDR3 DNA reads TGTGCCAGTAGTATCAGTCGGAAGAAAGGACCTCACACCTTC.

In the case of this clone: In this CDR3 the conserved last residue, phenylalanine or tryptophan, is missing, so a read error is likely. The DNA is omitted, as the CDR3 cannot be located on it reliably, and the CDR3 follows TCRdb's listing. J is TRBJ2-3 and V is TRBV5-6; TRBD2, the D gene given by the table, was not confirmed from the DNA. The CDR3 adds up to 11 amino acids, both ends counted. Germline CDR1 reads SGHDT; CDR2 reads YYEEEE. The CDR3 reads CASSLLAGVAL.

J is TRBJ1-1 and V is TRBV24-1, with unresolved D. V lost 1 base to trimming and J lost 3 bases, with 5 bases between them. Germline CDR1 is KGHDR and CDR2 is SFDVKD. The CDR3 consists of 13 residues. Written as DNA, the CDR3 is TGTGCCACCAGTGATTTTGGGGACACTGAAGCTTTCTTT. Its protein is CATSDFGDTEAFF.

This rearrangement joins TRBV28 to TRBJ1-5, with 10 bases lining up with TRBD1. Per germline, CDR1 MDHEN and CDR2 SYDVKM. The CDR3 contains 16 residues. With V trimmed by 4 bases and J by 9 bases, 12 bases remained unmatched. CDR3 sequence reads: CASSSPGTGVYAPQHF. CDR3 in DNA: TGTGCCAGCAGTTCCCCCGGGACAGGGGTTTACGCGCCCCAGCATTTT.

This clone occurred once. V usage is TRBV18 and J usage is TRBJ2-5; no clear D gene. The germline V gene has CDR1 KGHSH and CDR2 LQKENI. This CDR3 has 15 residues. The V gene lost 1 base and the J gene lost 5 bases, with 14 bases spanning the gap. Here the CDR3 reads CASSPLTNVRETQYF. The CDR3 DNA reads TGTGCCAGCTCACCACTGACAAACGTCCGGGAGACCCAGTACTTC.

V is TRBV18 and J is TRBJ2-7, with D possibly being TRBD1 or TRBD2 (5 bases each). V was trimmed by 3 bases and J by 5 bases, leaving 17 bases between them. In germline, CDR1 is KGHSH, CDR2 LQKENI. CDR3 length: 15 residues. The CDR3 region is CASSPDPRKGHEQYF. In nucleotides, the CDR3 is TGTGCCAGCTCACCGGACCCGCGGAAGGGACACGAGCAGTACTTC.

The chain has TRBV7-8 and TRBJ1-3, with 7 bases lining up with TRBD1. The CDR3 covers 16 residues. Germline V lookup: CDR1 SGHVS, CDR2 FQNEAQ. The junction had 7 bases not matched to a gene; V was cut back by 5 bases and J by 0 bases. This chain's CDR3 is CASSREGQNSGNTIYF. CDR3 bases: TGTGCCAGCAGCAGAGAGGGACAGAACTCTGGAAACACCATATATTTT.

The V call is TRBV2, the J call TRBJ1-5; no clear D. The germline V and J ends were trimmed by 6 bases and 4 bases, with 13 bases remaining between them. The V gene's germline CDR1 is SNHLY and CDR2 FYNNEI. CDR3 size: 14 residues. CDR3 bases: TGTGCCAGCAGGCCGATGGGAGCGAATCAGCCCCAGCATTTT. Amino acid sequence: CASRPMGANQPQHF. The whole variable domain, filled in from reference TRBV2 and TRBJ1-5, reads EPEVTQTPSHQVTQMGQEVILRCVPISNHLYFYWYRQILGQKVEFLVSFYNNEISEKSEIFDDQFSVERPDGSNFTLKIRSTKLEDSAMYFCASRPMGANQPQHFGDGTRLSIL.